This passage covers 27 T cell receptor beta chains from one sample sequenced in a study of blood T cells in healthy people across ages (dated by TCRdb to 2014 to 2015). Receptor libraries were prepared by 5' RACE. The instrument given in TCRdb is Illumina HiSeq 2500. A second PCR of roughly 6 to 11 cycles was run with a J-beta primer mix and a sample-barcoded 5' primer. Through fastp at Q25 and MiXCR, TCRdb rebuilt clones from the public reads, retaining in-frame beta chains. Rows matching on CDR3 protein sequence are summarized as one entry with the most common DNA and genes. Counted in this sample were over a million distinct CDR3 sequences; more than 40% of them appeared once. Approximately 20% of the sample goes to the ten largest clones. The sequenced material came from blood. The receptor set was obtained from a woman aged 60-75 years in good health.

This clonotype showed up just a few times. This chain uses TRBV20-1 with TRBJ1-1; perhaps TRBD1 as D (6 bases). The V gene lost 5 bases and the J gene lost 3 bases, with 16 bases spanning the gap. The CDR3 runs to 14 residues. Germline V lookup: CDR1 DFQATT, CDR2 SNEGSKA (reference sequence). The CDR3 protein is CSAYDGQRHTEAFF. The CDR3 nucleotides read TGCAGTGCTTATGATGGACAGAGGCACACTGAAGCTTTCTTT.

This chain links TRBV11-2 with TRBJ2-1; D gene ambiguous. CDR1 SGHAT and CDR2 FQNNGV come from the germline V gene. The CDR3 runs 15 residues. V shed 0 bases and J shed 5 bases, with 11 bases lying between them. CDR3 nucleotides: TGTGCCAGCAGCTTAGATGGGGTAGCCCACAATGAGCAGTTCTTC. Its protein product is CASSLDGVAHNEQFF. The variable domain in full, with the rest retrieved from reference TRBV11-2 and TRBJ2-1, is EAGVAQSPRYKIIEKRQSVAFWCNPISGHATLYWYQQILGQGPKLLIQFQNNGVVDDSQLPKDRFSAERLKGVDSTLKIQPAKLEDSAVYLCASSLDGVAHNEQFFGPGTRLTVL.

This clonotype was observed a few times. The gene calls are TRBV5-1 and TRBJ2-2; 11 bases align to TRBD2. J gave up 4 bases and V 4 bases, and 3 bases lay outside the gene matches. Per the germline V gene, CDR1 is SGHRS and CDR2 is YFSETQ. The CDR3 runs to 15 residues. CDR3 sequence (DNA): TGCGCCAGCAGCGGACTAGCGGGTGGCACCGGGGAGCTGTTTTTT. Protein: CASSGLAGGTGELFF.

The rearrangement joins TRBV11-2 to TRBJ2-7; tentative D call: TRBD1 (6 bases). Trimming shortened V by 1 base and J by 2 bases, and 12 bases separated the two germline ends. The germline V gene has CDR1 SGHAT and CDR2 FQNNGV. CDR3 length: 15 residues. Here the CDR3 DNA reads TGTGCCAGCAGCTTAGGGGCAGGGGACACCTACGAGCAGTACTTC. Translated: CASSLGAGDTYEQYF.

This chain uses TRBV2 with TRBJ2-1; 9 bases align to TRBD2. The junction had 6 bases not matched to a gene; V was cut back by 1 base and J by 5 bases. The CDR3 spans 16 residues. Germline values: CDR1 SNHLY, CDR2 FYNNEI. The CDR3 sequence is CASSEDLAGSDNEQFF. CDR3 DNA sequence: TGTGCCAGCAGTGAAGACCTAGCGGGGTCGGACAATGAGCAGTTCTTC.

This sequence joins TRBV28 and TRBJ2-4; D gene ambiguous. V lost 10 bases to trimming and J lost 3 bases, with 19 bases between them. The CDR3 consists of 15 residues. From germline, CDR1 is MDHEN and CDR2 SYDVKM. In nucleotides, the CDR3 is TGTGCCACCTCGACTGTCCTTGGAATCAAAAACATTCAGTACTTC. Translation: CATSTVLGIKNIQYF.

Comment on this clonotype: A much larger clone lies one base from this, so it may be a read error. This rearrangement joins TRBV4-2 to TRBJ1-2, with unresolved D. CDR1 is LGHNA, CDR2 YNFKEQ, per germline. Trimming shortened V by 0 bases and J by 1 base, and 9 bases separated the two germline ends. This CDR3 spans 15 amino acids. The CDR3 coding sequence is TGTGCCAGCAGCCAAGACAGACGGGTTAACTATGGCTACACCTTC. Translated, it gives CASSQDRRVNYGYTF.

The chain combines TRBV15 with TRBJ2-1; D tentatively fits TRBD1 or TRBD2 (5 bases each). Trimming took 0 bases from V and 10 from J, leaving 13 bases between them. CDR1 and CDR2 from the germline V gene are LNHNV and YYDKDF (reference sequence). CDR3 length: 14 amino acids. In nucleotides, the CDR3 is TGTGCCACCAGCAGAGAGGGGGATTGGAGGGAGCAGTTCTTC. It is translated as CATSREGDWREQFF.

This chain links TRBV7-8 with TRBJ2-7; D might be TRBD1 (5 bases). This CDR3 is 16 amino acids long. Germline V lookup: CDR1 SGHVS, CDR2 FQNEAQ. V was pared by 4 bases and J by 7 bases, with 23 bases between. As DNA, the CDR3 is TGTGCCAGCAGCTCTGAGAGCGTTGGGGCTAACAATGAGCAGTACTTC. This translates into CASSSESVGANNEQYF. Filled out from reference TRBV7-8 and TRBJ2-7, the complete variable domain reads GAGVSQSPRYKVAKRGQDVALRCDPISGHVSLFWYQQALGQGPEFLTYFQNEAQLDKSGLPSDRFFAERPEGSVSTLKIQRTQQEDSAVYLCASSSESVGANNEQYFGPGTRLTVT.

This clonotype has a handful of counts. The J gene is TRBJ2-7, the V gene TRBV3-1; 10 nucleotides match TRBD1. The junction had 5 bases not matched to a gene; V was cut back by 2 bases and J by 4 bases. Germline V gene sequence: CDR1 LGHDT, CDR2 YNNKEL (reference sequence). There are 15 residues in the CDR3. The CDR3 DNA sequence: TGTGCCAGCAGCCAATCAGGGACAGGGGAATACGAGCAGTACTTC. This gives the protein CASSQSGTGEYEQYF.

As for this clonotype: The junction departs from the called germline gene at one end, perhaps through a read error. The chain is built from TRBV6-1 and TRBJ1-4; TRBD1 aligns across 7 bases. CDR1 MNHNS and CDR2 SASEGT come from the germline V gene. CDR3 size: 18 residues. The CDR3 bases are TGTGCTAGCATTGATCCGGGACAGCATTCCACGAAGGATGAAAAACTGTTTTTT. Its translation is CASIDPGQHSTKDEKLFF.

This clonotype was seen more than once but under ten times. The V and J genes are TRBV28 and TRBJ2-2; 7 bases are a match to TRBD1. J was trimmed by 0 bases and V by 11 bases; bases with no gene match: 3. The CDR3 totals 13 residues. In germline, CDR1 is MDHEN, CDR2 SYDVKM. The CDR3 sequence is CASGTANTGELFF. CDR3 sequence (DNA): TGTGCCTCCGGGACAGCGAACACCGGGGAGCTGTTTTTT.

Written as DNA, the CDR3 is TGCAGTGCTAGGTGGGGATCCCGGAGAATAGCCAAAAACATTCAGTACTTC. Translation gives CSARWGSRRIAKNIQYF. The rearrangement links TRBV20-1 to TRBJ2-4; D is uncertain. Between the trimmed V and J ends, which lost 3 bases and 0 bases, there was a span of 18 bases. Germline V gene data show CDR1 as DFQATT and CDR2 as SNEGSKA (reference sequence). The CDR3 extends over 17 amino acids.

This chain connects TRBV25-1 to TRBJ2-1, with TRBD1 as a possible D gene (6 bases). Germline V CDR1 and CDR2: MGHDK, SYGVNS. V was shortened by 6 bases and J by 8 bases, with 8 bases between the two germline ends. The CDR3 is 11 residues long. The CDR3 DNA reads TGTGCCAGCAGGCAGGGGTATGAGCAGTTCTTC. Amino acid sequence: CASRQGYEQFF.

The rearrangement uses TRBV19 and TRBJ1-5; maybe TRBD1 (6 bases). The CDR3 loop spans 17 amino acids. Trimming shortened V by 6 bases and J by 5 bases, and 23 bases separated the two germline ends. Germline V gene lookup returns CDR1 LNHDA and CDR2 SQIVND (reference sequence). CDR3 amino acids: CASSLQGSSASHQPQHF. The DNA for the CDR3 is TGTGCCAGTAGCCTACAGGGATCGTCGGCTTCACATCAGCCCCAGCATTTT. The variable domain in full, completed from reference TRBV19 and TRBJ1-5, reads DGGITQSPKYLFRKEGQNVTLSCEQNLNHDAMYWYRQDPGQGLRLIYYSQIVNDFQKGDIAEGYSVSREKKESFPLTVTSAQKNPTAFYLCASSLQGSSASHQPQHFGDGTRLSIL.

The chain recombines TRBV7-2 with TRBJ1-2; D is unresolved. This CDR3 spans 14 amino acids. Trimming removed 0 bases at V and 4 bases at J, with 9 bases between. Per the germline V gene, CDR1 is SGHTA and CDR2 is FQGNSA. The CDR3 sequence is CASSLARTIYGYTF. The CDR3 nucleotides are TGTGCCAGCAGCTTAGCGCGTACCATCTATGGCTACACCTTC.

This chain links TRBV29-1 with TRBJ2-1, with a tentative D call TRBD1 (6 bases). CDR3 size: 18 residues. Germline CDR1 and CDR2: SQVTM and ANQGSEA. V lost 3 bases to trimming and J lost 1 base, with 22 bases between them. CDR3 amino acids: CSVEGAPQSSHSYNEQFF. DNA of the CDR3: TGCAGCGTTGAGGGGGCTCCACAGAGCTCGCATTCCTACAATGAGCAGTTCTTC.

The chain is built from TRBV29-1 and TRBJ1-5; 9 bases map to TRBD1. Unmatched junction bases numbered 1, after V lost 5 bases and J lost 2 bases. The CDR3 is made up of 13 amino acids. Germline lookup yields CDR1 SQVTM and CDR2 ANQGSEA. CDR3: CSVRQGGNQPQHF. For the CDR3, the DNA is TGCAGCGTTCGACAGGGGGGCAATCAGCCCCAGCATTTT.

The gene calls are TRBV6-1 and TRBJ2-1; 7 bases match TRBD2. CDR1 is MNHNS and CDR2 is SASEGT in the germline V gene. The CDR3 loop spans 17 amino acids. The ends lost 1 base at V and 3 bases at J; junction bases unmatched: 9. CDR3 sequence: CASSEGGGSSRYNEQFF. CDR3 DNA: TGTGCCAGCAGTGAAGGGGGCGGGAGCTCCCGCTACAATGAGCAGTTCTTC.

The V and J genes are TRBV5-1 and TRBJ2-7, with D tentatively TRBD1 (6 bases). CDR1 SGHRS and CDR2 YFSETQ come from the germline V gene. CDR3 length: 14 residues. V lost 3 bases to trimming and J lost 4 bases, with 14 bases between them. The CDR3, as DNA: TGCGCCAGCAGCTGGGACACATCGAGATACGAGCAGTACTTC. As protein: CASSWDTSRYEQYF. The whole variable domain, filled in from reference TRBV5-1 and TRBJ2-7, reads KAGVTQTPRYLIKTRGQQVTLSCSPISGHRSVSWYQQTPGQGLQFLFEYFSETQRNKGNFPGRFSGRQFSNSRSEMNVSTLELGDSALYLCASSWDTSRYEQYFGPGTRLTVT.

This clonotype came up a few times. This chain links TRBV29-1 with TRBJ2-1; tentatively, D is TRBD2 (9 bases). This CDR3 contains 17 residues. The ends were cut back, 7 bases at V and 9 bases at J, with 31 bases in the middle. Germline loops: CDR1 SQVTM, CDR2 ANQGSEA. CDR3 bases: TGCAGCGCCGATGACAGGGGAAGTAGCGGGAGACCTGGTGAGCAGTTCTTC. Encoded protein: CSADDRGSSGRPGEQFF.

The chain links TRBV7-9 to TRBJ1-6, with TRBD1 matching over 8 bases. Germline CDR1 is SEHNR and CDR2 is FQNEAQ (reference sequence). The CDR3 has 14 amino acids. V lost 5 bases, J lost 9 bases, and 6 bases stayed unmatched. Here the CDR3 DNA reads TGTGCCAGCAGCAAACAGGGGGTGCGTTCACCCCTCCACTTT. Encoded protein: CASSKQGVRSPLHF.

The V and J genes are TRBV27 and TRBJ1-6; TRBD1 is a possible D gene (5 bases). V was shortened by 3 bases and J by 0 bases, with 12 bases between the two germline ends. Germline V gives CDR1 MNHEY, CDR2 SMNVEV (reference sequence). The CDR3 is 17 residues long. CDR3 sequence reads: CASSFRGVDSYNSPLHF. The CDR3 DNA reads TGTGCCAGCAGTTTTCGGGGCGTCGACTCCTATAATTCACCCCTCCACTTT.

The chain couples TRBV6-4 to TRBJ2-1; D uncertain. Looked up from germline, CDR1 is MRHNA and CDR2 is SNTAGT. V dropped 5 bases and J dropped 1 base, with 15 bases sitting between them. The CDR3 runs 16 residues. CDR3 region: CASSPLGRASYNEQFF. The CDR3 nucleotides are TGTGCCAGCAGTCCCCTCGGACGAGCGTCCTACAATGAGCAGTTCTTC.

The rearrangement joins TRBV11-2 to TRBJ2-2; weak D call: TRBD2 (6 bases). V lost 6 bases, J lost 5 bases, and 10 bases lay in between. The CDR3 sequence is 13 residues long. Germline-derived CDR1 and CDR2 are SGHAT and FQNNGV. CDR3 in amino acids: CASSIGRTGELFF. CDR3 bases: TGTGCCAGCAGTATAGGGAGGACCGGGGAGCTGTTTTTT.

This clonotype was recorded a few times. The chain combines TRBV2 with TRBJ2-1; 10 bases line up with TRBD1. The length of the CDR3 is 14 residues. The ends lost 8 bases at V and 8 bases at J; junction bases unmatched: 9. Germline values: CDR1 SNHLY, CDR2 FYNNEI. CDR3 loop: CASLGQGFRDEQFF. The CDR3, as DNA: TGTGCCAGCCTGGGACAGGGGTTCCGTGATGAGCAGTTCTTC.

This sequence joins TRBV10-3 and TRBJ2-1; possibly TRBD1 for D (6 bases). Between the trimmed V and J ends, which lost 3 bases and 12 bases, there was a span of 18 bases. This CDR3 is 14 amino acids long. The V gene's germline CDR1 is ENHRY and CDR2 SYGVKD. CDR3: CAISDSSSRGGQFF. CDR3 coding DNA: TGTGCCATCAGTGATTCGAGCTCCCGAGGGGGGCAGTTCTTC.